The TCR beta chain under discussion was sequenced for a study of shared clonotypes between healthy human individuals. This clone was seen only once. The assay was immunoSEQ multiplex PCR, and TCRdb's table has in-frame clones only and misses some. The repertoire holds under 2,500,000 clones, with 90% to 97% as singletons. In germline, CDR1 is SGHTA, CDR2 FQGTGA. Trimming cost V 5 bases and J 2 bases, with 13 bases left between them. The CDR3 has 14 amino acids. V usage is TRBV7-3 and J usage is TRBJ2-7; D might be TRBD2 (7 bases). This clonotype was sampled from a man aged 18 to 30 in good health. Sequenced sample: naive CD4+ T cells sorted from blood. The subset was: CD45RA+ positively selected. This chain's CDR3 is CASSPGGRAYEQYF. The CDR3 nucleotides are TGTGCCAGCAGCCCGGGGGGCCGAGCCTACGAGCAGTACTTC. Based on the CDR3 plus reference TRBV7-3 and TRBJ2-7, the full variable domain is GAGVSQTPSNKVTEKGKYVELRCDPISGHTALYWYRQSLGQGPEFLIYFQGTGAADDSGLPNDRFFAVRPEGSVSTLKIQRTERGDSAVYLCASSPGGRAYEQYFGPGTRLTVT.